This entry concerns a single TCR beta chain. Its antigen has not been determined. Base qualities are not provided; no much larger clone lies one nucleotide away. V ends up 4 bases short and J 6 bases short, with an unmatched junction base count of 8. The CDR3 holds 15 amino acids from the cysteine to the phenylalanine. Only the CDR3 portion is preserved as DNA: 45 bases, with reading frame beginning at the first base. The germline V gene encodes CDR1 SEHNR and CDR2 FQNEAQ (reference sequence). The receptor library was made with 5' RACE. Data came from an Illumina HiSeq 2500. A second PCR of 7 to 11 cycles was performed with a sample-barcoded 5' primer and a J-beta primer mix. A template-switch 5' adaptor carrying 12 random nucleotides introduced a unique molecular identifier onto each TCR beta cDNA molecule. Each sample yielded at least 3 million CDR3-containing paired-end reads. First-strand cDNA was synthesized from all RNA with the Mint cDNA synthesis kit, primed by a TRBC-specific oligonucleotide. Following uracil-DNA glycosylase treatment, all cDNA underwent a first 18-cycle PCR with the universal primers M1SS and BC2_uni_R. As for how the authors treated the data: Normalization of each sample was performed by random selection of 1 million high-quality reads, each carrying a distinct molecular identifier. Reads with shared molecular identifiers were discarded instead of being binned into consensus sequences. MiTCR, set to a Q25 quality threshold and the strictest error-elimination algorithm, was used for CDR3 identification, clonotype clustering and error correction. Lower-bound total TCR beta diversity was estimated with a nonparametric unseen species model using Euler transformation. TCRdb handled the public reads itself, with Q25 trimming in fastp and clone calling in MiXCR, and kept productive beta chains. Merged by CDR3 protein, the rows form single entries marked with the most common genes and DNA. The V and J calls come from TCRdb's annotation, not from the publication. The sample contains 700,000 to 950,000 distinct CDR3 sequences, roughly 43% of them found a single time. More than 20% of the sample is taken by the ten largest.

The roughly 39 donors, aged 6 to 90 years, were systemically healthy Caucasian individuals from Russia. Each donor gave about 9.7 milliliters of peripheral blood, drawn into EDTA-treated Vacutainer tubes. PBMCs were isolated by Ficoll-Paque density-gradient centrifugation, with at least 7 million obtained per sample. Trizol reagent was used to extract total RNA from PBMCs, with at least 5 micrograms per sample. For every donor, flow cytometry on a PBMC aliquot measured the percentage of naive CD45RAhigh/CD27high T cells. The sample is drawn from a study of blood T cells in healthy people across ages (dated by TCRdb to the mid-2010s). Regarding the research as a whole: In model experiments, template switching captured about one uniquely barcoded TCR beta cDNA molecule for every two T cells. Using the same blood draw, the study looked at two additional independent replicas of 1 million unique cDNA reads for two donors, one aged 18 to 29 and the other aged 80 or older. Using deep sequencing normalized with unique cDNA molecular identifiers, the study measured how TCR beta repertoire diversity changes with age. The donors were divided into four age groups: young (average 16 years), middle-aged (about 39), aged (approximately 64) and long-lived (roughly 88). To avoid experimental bias, donors of different ages were randomly spread across the sequencing lanes. Findings and caveats that apply to the study as a whole: Conclusive comparison of naive and antigen-experienced compartments was prevented by the profiling of bulk unsorted PBMCs. A strong correlation was found between observed TCR beta diversity and the percentage of naive T cells measured by flow cytometry. Compared with the aged group, more naive CD4+ T cells, fewer expanded clones and increased TCR diversity were shown by the long-lived group, suggesting age selection. Because donor CMV infection status was unknown, age-related changes in expanded clonotypes were potentially confounded. As age increased, observed TCR beta diversity per million T cells dropped in a roughly linear way, and a significant reduction was already evident by age around 41. Estimates of total diversity from one million sequenced T cells were regarded as lower bounds and underestimates.

Rearrangement joined TRBV7-9 to TRBJ1-5; a stretch of 8 junction bases matches TRBD1. The sequenced material came from blood. The clonotype was recovered from a woman between 55 and 75 years old in good health. The bases are TGTGCCAGCAGCTCACAGGGGGTAGGGGGTCAGCCCCAGCATTTT. This sequence encodes CASSSQGVGGQPQHF.